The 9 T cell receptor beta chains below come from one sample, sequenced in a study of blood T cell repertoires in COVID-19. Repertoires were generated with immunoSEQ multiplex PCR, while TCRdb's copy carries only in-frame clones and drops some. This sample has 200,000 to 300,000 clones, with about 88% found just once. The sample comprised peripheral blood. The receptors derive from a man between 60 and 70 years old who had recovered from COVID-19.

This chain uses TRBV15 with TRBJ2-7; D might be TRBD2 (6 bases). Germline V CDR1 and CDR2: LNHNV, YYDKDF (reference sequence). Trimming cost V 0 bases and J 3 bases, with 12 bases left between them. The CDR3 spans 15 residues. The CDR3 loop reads CATSREPSAGYEQYF. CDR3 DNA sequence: TGTGCCACCAGCAGAGAACCTAGCGCGGGCTACGAGCAGTACTTC.

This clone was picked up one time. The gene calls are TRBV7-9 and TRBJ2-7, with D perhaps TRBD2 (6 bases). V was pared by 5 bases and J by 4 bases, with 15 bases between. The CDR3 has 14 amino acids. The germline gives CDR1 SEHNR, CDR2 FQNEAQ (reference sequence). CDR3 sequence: CASSMGLLKYEQYF. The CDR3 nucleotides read TGTGCCAGCAGCATGGGACTCCTTAAATACGAGCAGTACTTC.

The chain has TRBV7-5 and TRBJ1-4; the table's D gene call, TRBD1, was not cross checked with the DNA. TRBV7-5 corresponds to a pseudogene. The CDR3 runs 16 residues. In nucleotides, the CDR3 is TGTGCCAGAAGCAGCAGGACAGGAAGATCTAATGAAAAACTGTTTTTT. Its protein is CARSSRTGRSNEKLFF.

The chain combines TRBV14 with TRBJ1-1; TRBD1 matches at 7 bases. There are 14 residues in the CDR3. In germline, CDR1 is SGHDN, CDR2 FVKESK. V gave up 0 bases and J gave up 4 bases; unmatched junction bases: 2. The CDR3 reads CASSQETGFTEAFF. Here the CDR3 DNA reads TGTGCCAGCAGCCAAGAGACAGGGTTCACTGAAGCTTTCTTT.

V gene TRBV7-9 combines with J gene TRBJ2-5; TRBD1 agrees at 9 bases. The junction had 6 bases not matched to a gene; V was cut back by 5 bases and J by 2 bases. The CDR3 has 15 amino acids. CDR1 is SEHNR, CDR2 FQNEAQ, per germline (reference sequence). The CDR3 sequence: CASSRAGTGQETQYF. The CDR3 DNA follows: TGTGCCAGCAGCCGGGCGGGGACAGGGCAAGAGACCCAGTACTTC. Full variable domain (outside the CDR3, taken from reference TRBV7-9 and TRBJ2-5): DTGVSQNPRHKITKRGQNVTFRCDPISEHNRLYWYRQTLGQGPEFLTYFQNEAQLEKSRLLSDRFSAERPKGSFSTLEIQRTEQGDSAMYLCASSRAGTGQETQYFGPGTRLLVL.

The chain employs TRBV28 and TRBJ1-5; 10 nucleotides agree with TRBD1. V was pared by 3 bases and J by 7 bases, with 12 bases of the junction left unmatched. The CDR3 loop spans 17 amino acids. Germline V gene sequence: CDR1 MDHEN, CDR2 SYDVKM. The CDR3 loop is CASSLWVSGQGGQPQHF. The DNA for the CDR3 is TGTGCCAGCAGTTTGTGGGTCTCTGGACAGGGGGGCCAGCCCCAGCATTTT. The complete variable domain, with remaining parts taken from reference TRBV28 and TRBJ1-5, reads DVKVTQSSRYLVKRTGEKVFLECVQDMDHENMFWYRQDPGLGLRLIYFSYDVKMKEKGDIPEGYSVSREKKERFSLILESASTNQTSMYLCASSLWVSGQGGQPQHFGDGTRLSIL.

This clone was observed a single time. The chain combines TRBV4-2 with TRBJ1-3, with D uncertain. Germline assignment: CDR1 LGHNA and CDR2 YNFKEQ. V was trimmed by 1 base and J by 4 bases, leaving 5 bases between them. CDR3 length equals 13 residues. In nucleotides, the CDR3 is TGTGCCAGCAGCCAAGCTCCCGGAAACACCATATATTTT. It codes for CASSQAPGNTIYF.

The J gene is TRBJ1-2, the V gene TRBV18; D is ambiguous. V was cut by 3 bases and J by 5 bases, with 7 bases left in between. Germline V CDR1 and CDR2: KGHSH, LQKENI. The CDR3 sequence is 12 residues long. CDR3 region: CASSPTDYGYTF. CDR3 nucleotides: TGTGCCAGCTCACCTACAGATTATGGCTACACCTTC.

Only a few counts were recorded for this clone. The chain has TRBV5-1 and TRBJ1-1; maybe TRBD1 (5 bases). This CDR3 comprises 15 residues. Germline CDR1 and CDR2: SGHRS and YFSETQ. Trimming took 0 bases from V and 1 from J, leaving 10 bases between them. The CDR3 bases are TGCGCCAGCAGCTTGGATAGGACAACGAACACTGAAGCTTTCTTT. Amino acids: CASSLDRTTNTEAFF.